These T cell receptor beta chains were read from a single sample in a study of T cells expressing NK-cell markers. Using the 5' RACE reads, TCRdb records one entry per CDR3 protein without DNA. This sample's table reports 140,000 to 150,000 distinct CDR3 sequences. The sample comprised blood T cells: a sorted CD56 or NKG2C T cell subset, CD4+ or CD8+ T cells, or bulk PBMC T cells (not recorded which). Receptors were obtained from a man between 18 and 29 years old in good health. The CDR3 runs from the conserved cysteine through the conserved F or W. Clone size, where shown, is once, few, many, or a class for clones that have expanded.

v_gene,abundance,j_gene,CDR3aa
TRBV2,-,TRBJ2-2,CASRANRGVNTGELFF
TRBV29-1,-,TRBJ2-1,CSVEALAVPYNEQFF
TRBV4-1,-,TRBJ2-1,CASSRSQSSYNEQFF
TRBV30,-,TRBJ2-2,CAWSGGTEITGELFF
TRBV9,-,TRBJ2-2,CASSQSPATGELFF
TRBV7-9,-,TRBJ2-5,CASSFERETQYF
TRBV3-1,-,TRBJ2-3,CASSQVLGGPTDTQYF
TRBV9,-,TRBJ2-3,CASSVGGGIDTQYF
TRBV9,-,TRBJ2-3,CASSVGSTDTQYF
TRBV28,-,TRBJ2-2,CASSLTGTTGELFF
TRBV29-1,-,TRBJ2-3,CSGTPWGTDTQYF
TRBV19,-,TRBJ2-6,CASSIGLLGSSGANVLTF
TRBV29-1,-,TRBJ2-2,CSVAPTGRAGELFF
TRBV12-3/TRBV12-4,-,TRBJ2-5,CASSFSSVYQETQYF
TRBV4-2,-,TRBJ2-3,CASSPIVQSHSRYTDTQYF
TRBV27,-,TRBJ2-1,CASSPWTSGGNEQFF
TRBV30,-,TRBJ2-1,CAGQGLVNEQFF
TRBV2,-,TRBJ2-1,CASRLAANEQFF
TRBV5-1,-,TRBJ2-2,CASSTDTGELFF
TRBV7-6,-,TRBJ2-2,CASSHRRGAERTGELFF
TRBV6-2/TRBV6-3,-,TRBJ2-1,CASSYTRKEGQFF
TRBV12-3/TRBV12-4,medium-sized,TRBJ2-3,CASSIHRDRGDTQYF
TRBV24-1,-,TRBJ2-2,CATRRHRGLDTGELFF
TRBV24-1,-,TRBJ2-1,CATSEFDRVDNEQFF
TRBV7-3,-,TRBJ2-3,CASSLLDSGTTDTQYF
TRBV4-1,-,TRBJ2-3,CASMGYTDTQYF
TRBV2,-,TRBJ2-1,CASSSRGLLGSYNEQFF
TRBV4-1,-,TRBJ1-1,CASSQVGTGGMNTEAFF
TRBV2,-,TRBJ2-7,CASSEAGSGIPYEQYF
TRBV2,-,TRBJ2-3,CASSVPLGLAGGQGDTQYF
TRBV29-1,-,TRBJ2-2,CSVEAGGPTGELFF
TRBV24-1,-,TRBJ2-7,CATSDLETGGEQYF
TRBV5-1,-,TRBJ2-1,CASSHGGREGPYNEQFF
TRBV18,-,TRBJ2-1,CASSPAGAHNEQFF
TRBV29-1,-,TRBJ2-1,CSVSPINEQFF